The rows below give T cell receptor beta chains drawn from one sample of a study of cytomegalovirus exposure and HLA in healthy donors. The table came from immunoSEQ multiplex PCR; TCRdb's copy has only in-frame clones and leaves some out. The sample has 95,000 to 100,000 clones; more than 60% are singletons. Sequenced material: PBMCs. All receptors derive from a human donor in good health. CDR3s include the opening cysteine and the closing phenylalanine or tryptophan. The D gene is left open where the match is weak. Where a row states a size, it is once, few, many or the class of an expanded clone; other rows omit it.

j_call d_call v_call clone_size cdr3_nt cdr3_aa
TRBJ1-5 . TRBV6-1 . TGTGCCAGCAGTGAAGGACGAGGGTTTTTTGACAATCAGCCCCAGCATTTT CASSEGRGFFDNQPQHF
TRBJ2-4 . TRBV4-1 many TGCGCCAGCAGCCAAGATACGGGTCTTTGGGGGGACATTCAGTACTTC CASSQDTGLWGDIQYF
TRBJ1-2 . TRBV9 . TGTGCCAGCAACAGTAACTATGGCTACACCTTC CASNSNYGYTF
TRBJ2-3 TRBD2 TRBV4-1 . TGCGCCAGCAGCCAAGATCAGGCGGGGGGGACCAACACAGATACGCAGTATTTT CASSQDQAGGTNTDTQYF
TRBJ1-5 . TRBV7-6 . TGTGCCAGCAGCTTAGCAGGCGGTAATCAGCCCCAGCATTTT CASSLAGGNQPQHF
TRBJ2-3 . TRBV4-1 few TGCGCCAGCAGCCAAGGTCGGTGGGATACGCAGTATTTT CASSQGRWDTQYF
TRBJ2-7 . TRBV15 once TGTGCCACCAGCAGAGACCTGACAGGCTCCTACGAGCAGTACTTC CATSRDLTGSYEQYF
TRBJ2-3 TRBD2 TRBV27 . TGTGCCAGCAGCCTGGGACTAGCGGGGAGAACCACTACAGATACGCAGTATTTT CASSLGLAGRTTTDTQYF
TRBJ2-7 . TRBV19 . TGTGCCAGTAGTTCAGGGGCCTACGAGCAGTACTTC CASSSGAYEQYF
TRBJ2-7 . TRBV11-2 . TGTGCCAGCAGCTTAGACCCCCGGGAGCGGGCCCCCTCCTTC CASSLDPRERAPSF
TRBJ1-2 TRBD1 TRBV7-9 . TGTGCCAGCAGCTTAGCCAGGGACAGGGGAAAAGGCTACACCTTC CASSLARDRGKGYTF
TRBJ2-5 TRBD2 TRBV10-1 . TGCGCCAGCAGTGAGACTAGCGGGAGAGAGACCCAGTACTTC CASSETSGRETQYF
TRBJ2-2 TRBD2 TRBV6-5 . TGTGCCAGCAGTTACTTGCTGGCGGGGGACACCGGGGAGCTGTTTTTT CASSYLLAGDTGELFF
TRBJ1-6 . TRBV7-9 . TGTGCCAGCAGCTTAGGGCAGGGTTCACCCCTCCACTTT CASSLGQGSPLHF
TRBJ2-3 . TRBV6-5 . TGTGCCAGCAGAGTCGAGGGTTCGACAGATACGCAGTATTTT CASRVEGSTDTQYF
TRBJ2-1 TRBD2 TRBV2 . TGTGCCAGCACTCGAGCGGGAGGGTCTTCAAGCGCGCGGTCCTACAATGAGCAGTTCTTC CASTRAGGSSSARSYNEQFF
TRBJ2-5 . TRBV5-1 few TGCGCCAGCAGCCCTACAGGAGAAGAGACCCAGTACTTC CASSPTGEETQYF
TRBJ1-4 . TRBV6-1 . TGTGCCAGCAGTATCCCTGCAACTAATGAAAAACTGTTTTTT CASSIPATNEKLFF
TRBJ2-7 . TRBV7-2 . TGTGCCAGCAGCCAAATCTACGAGCAGTACTTC CASSQIYEQYF
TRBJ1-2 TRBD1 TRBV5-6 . TGTGCCAGCAGCGCCGATACAGGGGACTATGGCTACACCTTC CASSADTGDYGYTF
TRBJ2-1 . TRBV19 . TGTGCCAGTAGAGGGAGACTTTCCGAGAATGAGCAGTTCTTC CASRGRLSENEQFF
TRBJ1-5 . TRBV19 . TGTGCCAGTAGTATAGTTCAGGGGATAATCAATCAGCCCCAGCATTTT CASSIVQGIINQPQHF
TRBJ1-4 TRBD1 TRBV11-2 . TGTGCCAGCGCGTCCGGGACAGGGGGGGGTGGTGAAAAACTGTTTTTT CASASGTGGGGEKLFF
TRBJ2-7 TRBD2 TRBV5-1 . TGCGCCAGCAGCGCGGGACTAGCGGGGGACCAAATCCCCCTCTACGAGCAGTACTTC CASSAGLAGDQIPLYEQYF
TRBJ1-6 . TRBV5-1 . TGCGCCAGCAGCTTGGATGCCAGGCCAAATTCACCCCTCCACTTT CASSLDARPNSPLHF
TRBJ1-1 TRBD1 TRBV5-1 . TGCGCCAGCAGCTCAGGGTATATCAGGGGGCAAAGGAACACTGAAGCTTTCTTT CASSSGYIRGQRNTEAFF
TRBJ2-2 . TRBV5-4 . TGTGCCAGCAGCTTGGTTGCGACCGGGGAGCTGTTTTTT CASSLVATGELFF
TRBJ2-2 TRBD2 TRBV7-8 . TGTGCCAGCAGCTCGGGACTAGCGGGAATCGTGGGTACCGGGGAGCTGTTTTTT CASSSGLAGIVGTGELFF
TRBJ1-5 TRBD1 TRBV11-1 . TGTGCCAGCAGAAACCGTAGGGGGCTCGGAGATCAGCCCCAGCATTTT CASRNRRGLGDQPQHF